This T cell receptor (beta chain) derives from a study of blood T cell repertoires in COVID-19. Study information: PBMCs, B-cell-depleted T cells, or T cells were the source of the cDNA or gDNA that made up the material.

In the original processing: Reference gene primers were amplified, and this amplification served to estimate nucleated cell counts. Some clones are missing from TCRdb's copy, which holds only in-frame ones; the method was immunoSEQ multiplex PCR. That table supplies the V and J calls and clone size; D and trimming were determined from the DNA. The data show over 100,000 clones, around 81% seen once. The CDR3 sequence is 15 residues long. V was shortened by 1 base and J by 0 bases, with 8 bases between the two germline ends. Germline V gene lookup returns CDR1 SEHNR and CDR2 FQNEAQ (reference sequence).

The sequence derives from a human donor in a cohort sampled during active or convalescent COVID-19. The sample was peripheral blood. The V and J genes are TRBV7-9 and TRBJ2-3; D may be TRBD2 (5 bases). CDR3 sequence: CASSLGLASTDTQYF. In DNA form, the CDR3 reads TGTGCCAGCAGCTTAGGGCTAGCCAGCACAGATACGCAGTATTTT.